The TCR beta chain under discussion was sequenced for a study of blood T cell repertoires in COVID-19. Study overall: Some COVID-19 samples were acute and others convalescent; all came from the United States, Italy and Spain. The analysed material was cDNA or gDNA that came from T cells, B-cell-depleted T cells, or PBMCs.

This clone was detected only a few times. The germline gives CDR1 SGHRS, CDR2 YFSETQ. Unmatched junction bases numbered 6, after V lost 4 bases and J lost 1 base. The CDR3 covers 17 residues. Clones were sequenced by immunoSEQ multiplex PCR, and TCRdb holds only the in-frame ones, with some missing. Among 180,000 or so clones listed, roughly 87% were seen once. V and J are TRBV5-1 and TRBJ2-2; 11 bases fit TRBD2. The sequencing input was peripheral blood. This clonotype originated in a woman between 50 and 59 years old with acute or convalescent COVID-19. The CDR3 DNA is TGCGCCAGCAGCCCCAGGGGGACTAGCGGGAACACCGGGGAGCTGTTTTTT. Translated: CASSPRGTSGNTGELFF. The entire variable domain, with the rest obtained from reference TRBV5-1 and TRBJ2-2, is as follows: KAGVTQTPRYLIKTRGQQVTLSCSPISGHRSVSWYQQTPGQGLQFLFEYFSETQRNKGNFPGRFSGRQFSNSRSEMNVSTLELGDSALYLCASSPRGTSGNTGELFFGEGSRLTVL.